The sample holds many counts of the clone carrying this T cell receptor (beta chain). These data originate in a study of neoadjuvant anti-PD-1 for oral cavity cancer. Study background: Most patients had three to four biweekly doses of 3 mg/kg nivolumab before resection.

The table came from immunoSEQ multiplex PCR; TCRdb's copy has only in-frame clones and leaves some out. There are tens of thousands of clones in the sample; 25% to 35% occur only once, and around 15% lies in the top ten. CDR1 and CDR2 (germline): MNHEY, SMNVEV (reference sequence). This CDR3 comprises 11 residues. Trimming cost V 10 bases and J 4 bases, with 10 bases left between them. Indicated time point: after neoadjuvant nivolumab, at surgical resection. These oral cavity squamous cell carcinomas were HPV-negative and locally advanced. Sequenced here: tumor tissue, sampled after nivolumab (anti-PD-1) treatment. This chain joins TRBV27 and TRBJ1-2; D is uncertain. This receptor was obtained from a person aged 40-85 years with oral cavity squamous cell carcinoma. The CDR3 region is CATHGVYGYTF. CDR3 DNA: TGTGCCACCCACGGGGTCTATGGCTACACCTTC.